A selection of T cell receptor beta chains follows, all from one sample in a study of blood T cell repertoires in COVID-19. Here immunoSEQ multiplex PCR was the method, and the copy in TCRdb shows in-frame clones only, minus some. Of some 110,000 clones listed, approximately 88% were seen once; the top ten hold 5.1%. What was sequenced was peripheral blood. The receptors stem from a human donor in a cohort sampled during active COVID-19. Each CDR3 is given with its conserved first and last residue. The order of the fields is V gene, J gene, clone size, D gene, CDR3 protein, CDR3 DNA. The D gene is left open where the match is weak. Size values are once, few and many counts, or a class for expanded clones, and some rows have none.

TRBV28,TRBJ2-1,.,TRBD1,CASSGTGSINEQFF,TGTGCCAGCAGCGGGACAGGGAGCATCAATGAGCAGTTCTTC
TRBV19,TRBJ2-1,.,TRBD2,CASSVRGLAGPLGYNEQFF,TGTGCCAGTAGTGTAAGGGGACTAGCGGGACCTTTGGGGTACAATGAGCAGTTCTTC
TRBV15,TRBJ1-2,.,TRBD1,CATSSPHGTGTFYGYTF,TGTGCCACCAGCAGCCCCCACGGGACAGGGACGTTCTATGGCTACACCTTC
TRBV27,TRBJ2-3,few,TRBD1,CASSFLQGSNTQYF,TGTGCCAGCAGTTTCTTACAGGGGTCGAATACGCAGTATTTT
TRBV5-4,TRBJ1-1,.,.,CASSPGKWLNTEAFF,TGTGCCAGCAGCCCAGGGAAGTGGTTGAACACTGAAGCTTTCTTT
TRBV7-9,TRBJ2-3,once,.,CASSQGFGPHDTQYF,TGTGCCAGCAGCCAGGGGTTTGGTCCACATGATACGCAGTATTTT
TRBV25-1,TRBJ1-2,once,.,CASSVGGNLANYGYTF,TGTGCCAGCAGTGTGGGAGGGAATCTAGCTAACTATGGCTACACCTTC
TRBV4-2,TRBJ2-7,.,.,CASSQDFANPYEQYF,TGTGCCAGCAGCCAAGATTTCGCGAACCCCTACGAGCAGTACTTC
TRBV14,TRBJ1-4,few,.,CASSPLGGAGKLFF,TGTGCCAGCAGCCCCCTGGGCGGGGCCGGAAAACTGTTTTTT
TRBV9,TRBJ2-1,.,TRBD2,CASSGLDRPRNEQFF,TGTGCCAGCAGTGGACTAGATCGGCCGCGTAATGAGCAGTTCTTC
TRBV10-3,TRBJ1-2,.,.,CAISESGAIYGYTF,TGTGCCATCAGTGAGTCGGGGGCCATCTATGGCTACACCTTC
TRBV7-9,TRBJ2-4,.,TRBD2,CASSLGAGLEKNIQYF,TGTGCCAGCAGCTTAGGGGCCGGACTAGAGAAAAACATTCAGTACTTC
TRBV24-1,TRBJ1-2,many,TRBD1,CATRGTEPNYGYTF,TGTGCCACCAGAGGGACAGAGCCTAACTATGGCTACACCTTC
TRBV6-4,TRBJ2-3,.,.,CASSAGSTDTQYF,TGTGCCAGCAGTGCGGGATCCACAGATACGCAGTATTTT
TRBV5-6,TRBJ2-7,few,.,CASSLGHSYEQYF,TGTGCCAGCAGCTTGGGGCACTCCTACGAGCAGTACTTC
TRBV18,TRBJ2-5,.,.,CASSPFDRQETQYF,TGTGCCAGCTCACCGTTCGACAGACAAGAGACCCAGTACTTC
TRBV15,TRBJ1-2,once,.,CATSKQGVGYTF,TGTGCCACCAGCAAACAGGGTGTCGGCTACACCTTC
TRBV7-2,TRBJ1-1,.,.,CASSSGQNTEAFF,TGTGCCAGCAGCTCAGGGCAGAACACTGAAGCTTTCTTT
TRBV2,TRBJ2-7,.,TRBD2,CASSREDYYEQYF,TGTGCCAGCAGTCGGGAGGACTACTACGAGCAGTACTTC
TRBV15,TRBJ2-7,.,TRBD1,CATSLGTVPYEQYF,TGTGCCACCAGCTTAGGGACAGTTCCCTACGAGCAGTACTTC
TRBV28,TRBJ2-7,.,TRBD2,CASAGLTGGDEQYF,TGTGCCAGCGCTGGGCTAACGGGGGGTGACGAGCAGTACTTC
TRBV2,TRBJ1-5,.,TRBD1,CASNSGTGVGQPQHF,TGTGCCAGCAATTCCGGGACAGGGGTCGGACAGCCCCAGCATTTT
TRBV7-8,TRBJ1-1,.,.,CASSLHLGQNTEAFF,TGTGCCAGCAGCTTGCATTTGGGCCAGAACACTGAAGCTTTCTTT
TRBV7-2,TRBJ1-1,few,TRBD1,CASSLPGRQGRTEAFF,TGTGCCAGCAGCTTACCGGGACGACAGGGGCGGACTGAAGCTTTCTTT
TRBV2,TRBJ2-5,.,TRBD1,CASSVQGRETQYF,TGTGCCAGCAGTGTACAGGGGCGAGAGACCCAGTACTTC
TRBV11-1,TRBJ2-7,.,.,CASSLEPGLSSYEQYF,TGTGCCAGCAGCTTAGAGCCGGGACTTAGCTCCTACGAGCAGTACTTC
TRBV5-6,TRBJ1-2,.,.,CASSPGGGGYTF,TGTGCCAGCAGCCCGGGGGGCGGGGGCTACACCTTC